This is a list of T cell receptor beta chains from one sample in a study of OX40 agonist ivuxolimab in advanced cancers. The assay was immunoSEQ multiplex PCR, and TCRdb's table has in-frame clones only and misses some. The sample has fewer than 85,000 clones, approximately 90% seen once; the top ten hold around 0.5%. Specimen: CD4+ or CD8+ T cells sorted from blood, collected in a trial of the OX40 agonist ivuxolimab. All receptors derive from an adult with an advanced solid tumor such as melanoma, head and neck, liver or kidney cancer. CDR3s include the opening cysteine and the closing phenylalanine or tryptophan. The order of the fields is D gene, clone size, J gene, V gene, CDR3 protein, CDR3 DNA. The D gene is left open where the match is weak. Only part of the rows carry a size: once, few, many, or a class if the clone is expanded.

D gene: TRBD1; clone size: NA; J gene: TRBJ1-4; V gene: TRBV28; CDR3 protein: CASSLDRWGTANEKLFF; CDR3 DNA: TGTGCCAGCAGTTTAGATAGATGGGGGACAGCTAATGAAAAACTGTTTTTT
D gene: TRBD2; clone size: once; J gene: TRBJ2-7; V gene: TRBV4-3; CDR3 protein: CASSHEIGTSGRKTYEQYF; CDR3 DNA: TGCGCCAGCAGCCACGAGATCGGGACTAGCGGGAGAAAGACCTACGAGCAGTACTTC
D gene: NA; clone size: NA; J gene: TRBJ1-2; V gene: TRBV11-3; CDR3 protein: CASSLGGGNYGYTF; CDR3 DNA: TGTGCCAGCAGCTTAGGTGGCGGAAACTATGGCTACACCTTC
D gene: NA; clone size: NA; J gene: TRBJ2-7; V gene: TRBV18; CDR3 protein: CASSPGHSPAEQYF; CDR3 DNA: TGTGCCAGCTCACCCGGACACTCCCCGGCTGAGCAGTACTTC
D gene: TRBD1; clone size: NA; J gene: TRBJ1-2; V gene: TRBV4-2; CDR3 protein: CASSSRQGDARGYTF; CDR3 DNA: TGTGCCAGCAGCTCGCGACAGGGGGACGCCAGGGGCTACACCTTC
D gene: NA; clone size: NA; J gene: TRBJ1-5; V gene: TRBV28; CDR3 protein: CASSYRVSPQPQHF; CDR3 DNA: TGTGCCAGCAGCTACCGGGTTAGTCCCCAGCCCCAGCATTTT
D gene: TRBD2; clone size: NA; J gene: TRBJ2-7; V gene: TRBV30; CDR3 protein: CAWSVQAGDEQYF; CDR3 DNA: TGTGCCTGGAGTGTACAGGCGGGGGACGAGCAGTACTTC
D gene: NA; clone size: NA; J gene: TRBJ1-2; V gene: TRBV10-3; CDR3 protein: CAIRLGGDGYTF; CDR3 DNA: TGTGCCATCAGACTCGGGGGCGATGGCTACACCTTC
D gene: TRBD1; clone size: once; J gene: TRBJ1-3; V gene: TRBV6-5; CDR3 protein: CASRPGTGVNTIYF; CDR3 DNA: TGTGCCAGCAGACCCGGGACAGGGGTAAACACCATATATTTT
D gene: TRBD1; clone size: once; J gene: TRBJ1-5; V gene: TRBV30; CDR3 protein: CAWARGAPNQPQHF; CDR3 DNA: TGTGCCTGGGCCAGGGGGGCCCCCAATCAGCCCCAGCATTTT
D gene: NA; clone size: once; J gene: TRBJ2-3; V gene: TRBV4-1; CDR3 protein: CASSPLLRPSTDTQYF; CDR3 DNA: TGCGCCAGCAGCCCGCTATTGAGGCCGAGCACAGATACGCAGTATTTT
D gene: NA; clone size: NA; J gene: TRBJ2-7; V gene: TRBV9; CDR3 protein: CASSVEEGSYEQYF; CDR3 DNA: TGTGCCAGCAGCGTAGAGGAAGGCTCCTACGAGCAGTACTTC
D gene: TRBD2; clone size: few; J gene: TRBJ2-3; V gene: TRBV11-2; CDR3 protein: CASSFLRLAGGSADTQYF; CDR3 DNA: TGTGCCAGCAGCTTTTTAAGACTAGCGGGAGGATCGGCAGATACGCAGTATTTT
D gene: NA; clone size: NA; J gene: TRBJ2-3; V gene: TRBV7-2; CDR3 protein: CASSLARANTQYF; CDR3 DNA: TGTGCCAGCAGCTTAGCGCGGGCAAATACGCAGTATTTT
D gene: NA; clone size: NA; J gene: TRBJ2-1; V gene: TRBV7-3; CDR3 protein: CASSLTSGYEQFF; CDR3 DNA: TGTGCCAGCAGCTTAACCTCGGGCTATGAGCAGTTCTTC
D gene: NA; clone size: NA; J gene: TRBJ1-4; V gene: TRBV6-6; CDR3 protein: CASSYGALSNEKLFF; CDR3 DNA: TGTGCCAGCAGTTACGGGGCGTTATCTAATGAAAAACTGTTTTTT
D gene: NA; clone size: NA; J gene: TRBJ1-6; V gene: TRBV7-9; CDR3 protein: CASSLDGNSPLHF; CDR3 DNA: TGTGCCAGCAGCTTAGACGGAAATTCACCCCTCCACTTT
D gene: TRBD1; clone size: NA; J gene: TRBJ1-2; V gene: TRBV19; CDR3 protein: CASSARGQGGKLNYGYTF; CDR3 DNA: TGTGCCAGTAGTGCCCGGGGACAGGGAGGTAAATTAAACTATGGCTACACCTTC
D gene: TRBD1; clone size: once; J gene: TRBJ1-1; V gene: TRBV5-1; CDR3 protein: CASSLTGTGETEAFF; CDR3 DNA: TGCGCCAGCAGCTTGACCGGGACAGGGGAGACTGAAGCTTTCTTT
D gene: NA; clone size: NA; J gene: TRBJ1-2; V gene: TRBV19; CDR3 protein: CASSPAIGPSGYTF; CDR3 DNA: TGTGCCAGTAGTCCGGCGATTGGGCCCAGTGGCTACACCTTC
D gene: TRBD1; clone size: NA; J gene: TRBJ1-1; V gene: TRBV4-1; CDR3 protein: CASSLGDRGTEAFF; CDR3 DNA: TGCGCCAGCAGCCTGGGCGACAGGGGCACTGAAGCTTTCTTT
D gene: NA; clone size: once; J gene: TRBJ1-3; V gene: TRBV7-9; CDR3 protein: CASSLARQYSGNTIYF; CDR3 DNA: TGTGCCAGCAGCTTAGCGAGACAGTACTCTGGAAACACCATATATTTT
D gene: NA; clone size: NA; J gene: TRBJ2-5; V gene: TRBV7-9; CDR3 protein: CASSLLRGKETQYF; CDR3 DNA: TGTGCCAGCAGCTTATTAAGGGGCAAGGAGACCCAGTACTTC
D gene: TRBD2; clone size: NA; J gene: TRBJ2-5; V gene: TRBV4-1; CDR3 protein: CASSQGLAGQETQYF; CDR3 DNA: TGCGCCAGCAGCCAAGGGCTAGCGGGGCAAGAGACCCAGTACTTC
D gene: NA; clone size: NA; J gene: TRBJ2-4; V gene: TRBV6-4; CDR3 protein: CASIKTPLSYF; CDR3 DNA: TGTGCCAGCATCAAAACTCCTTTGTCGTACTTC
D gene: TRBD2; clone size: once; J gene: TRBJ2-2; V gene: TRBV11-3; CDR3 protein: CASSYLAGLGTGELFF; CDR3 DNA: TGTGCCAGCAGCTACTTAGCGGGATTGGGCACCGGGGAGCTGTTTTTT
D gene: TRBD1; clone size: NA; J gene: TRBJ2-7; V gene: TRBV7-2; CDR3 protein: CASSLWLQGPTYEQYF; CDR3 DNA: TGTGCCAGCAGCTTATGGTTACAGGGGCCCACCTACGAGCAGTACTTC
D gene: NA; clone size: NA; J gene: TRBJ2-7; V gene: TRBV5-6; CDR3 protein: CASSGTYEQYF; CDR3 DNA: TGTGCCAGCAGCGGTACCTACGAGCAGTACTTC
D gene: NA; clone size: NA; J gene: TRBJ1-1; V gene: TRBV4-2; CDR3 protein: CASSQDIAGVNTEAFF; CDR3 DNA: TGTGCCAGCAGCCAAGATATTGCAGGGGTGAACACTGAAGCTTTCTTT
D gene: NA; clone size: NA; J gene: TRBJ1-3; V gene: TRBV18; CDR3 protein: CASSPRLFQAGNTIYF; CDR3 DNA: TGTGCCAGCTCACCCCGGCTATTCCAGGCTGGAAACACCATATATTTT
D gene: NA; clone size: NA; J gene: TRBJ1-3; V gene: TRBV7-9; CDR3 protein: CASSLSRSSGNTIYF; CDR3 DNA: TGTGCCAGCAGCTTAAGCCGGAGCTCTGGAAACACCATATATTTT
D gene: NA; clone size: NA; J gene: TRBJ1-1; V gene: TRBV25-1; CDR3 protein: CASSRQGRTEAFF; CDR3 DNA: TGTGCCAGCAGTCGGCAGGGAAGAACTGAAGCTTTCTTT
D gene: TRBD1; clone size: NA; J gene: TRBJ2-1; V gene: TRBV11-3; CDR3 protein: CASSKDRGPYNEQFF; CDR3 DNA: TGTGCCAGCAGCAAGGACAGGGGTCCCTACAATGAGCAGTTCTTC
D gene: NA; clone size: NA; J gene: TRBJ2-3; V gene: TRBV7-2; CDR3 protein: CASSLDRRAGRTDTQYF; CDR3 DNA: TGTGCCAGCAGCTTAGATAGGCGGGCAGGACGCACAGATACGCAGTATTTT
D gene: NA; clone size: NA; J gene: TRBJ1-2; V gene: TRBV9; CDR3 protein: CASSPHSGRNYGYTF; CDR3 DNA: TGTGCCAGCAGCCCGCACTCGGGAAGGAACTATGGCTACACCTTC
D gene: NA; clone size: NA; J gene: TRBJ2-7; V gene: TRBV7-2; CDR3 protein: CASSPSYEQYF; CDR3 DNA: TGTGCCAGCAGCCCCTCCTACGAGCAGTACTTC
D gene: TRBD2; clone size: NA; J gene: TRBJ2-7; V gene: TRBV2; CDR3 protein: CASSPLVAGYSYEQYF; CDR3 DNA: TGTGCCAGCAGCCCTCTGGTAGCGGGCTACTCCTACGAGCAGTACTTC
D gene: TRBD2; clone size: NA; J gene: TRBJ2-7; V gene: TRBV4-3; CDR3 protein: CASSQDRPSGSLYYEQYF; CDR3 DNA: TGCGCCAGCAGCCAAGATCGGCCTAGCGGGAGCTTGTACTACGAGCAGTACTTC
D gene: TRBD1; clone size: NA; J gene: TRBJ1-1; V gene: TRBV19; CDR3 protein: CASSSLPGQGARGTEAFF; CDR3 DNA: TGTGCCAGTAGTTCCCTCCCGGGACAGGGGGCGCGGGGGACTGAAGCTTTCTTT
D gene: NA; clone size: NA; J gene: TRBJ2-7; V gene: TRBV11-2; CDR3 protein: CASSFASYEQYF; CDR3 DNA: TGTGCCAGCAGCTTCGCCAGCTACGAGCAGTACTTC
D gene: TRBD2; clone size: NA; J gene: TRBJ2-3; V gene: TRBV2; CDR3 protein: CASGLAGGPDTQYF; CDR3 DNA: TGTGCCAGCGGACTAGCGGGAGGGCCAGATACGCAGTATTTT
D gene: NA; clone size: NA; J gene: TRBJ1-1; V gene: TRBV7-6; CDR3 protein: CASSRQEGTEAFF; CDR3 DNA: TGTGCCAGCAGCCGACAGGAAGGTACTGAAGCTTTCTTT
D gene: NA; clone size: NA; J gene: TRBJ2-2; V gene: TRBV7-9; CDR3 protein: CASSLASAVNTGELFF; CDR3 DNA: TGTGCCAGCAGCTTAGCGTCGGCGGTGAACACCGGGGAGCTGTTTTTT
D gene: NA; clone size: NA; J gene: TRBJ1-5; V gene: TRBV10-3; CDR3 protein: CAISESGQGINQPQHF; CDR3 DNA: TGTGCCATCAGTGAGTCAGGGCAGGGCATCAATCAGCCCCAGCATTTT
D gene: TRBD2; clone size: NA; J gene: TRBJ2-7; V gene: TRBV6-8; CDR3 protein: CASSYSLAGGRVYEQYF; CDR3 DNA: TGTGCCAGCAGTTACTCGTTAGCGGGAGGGAGAGTCTACGAGCAGTACTTC
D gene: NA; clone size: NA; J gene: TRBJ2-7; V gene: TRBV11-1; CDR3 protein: CASSLMRVYEQYF; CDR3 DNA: TGTGCCAGCAGCCTAATGAGGGTTTACGAGCAGTACTTC
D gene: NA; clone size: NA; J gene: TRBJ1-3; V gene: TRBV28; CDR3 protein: CASSLSVGRWTGNTIYF; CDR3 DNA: TGTGCCAGCAGTTTATCCGTGGGGAGGTGGACTGGAAACACCATATATTTT
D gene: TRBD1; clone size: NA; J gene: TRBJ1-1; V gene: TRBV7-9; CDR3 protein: CASSLGGRGRTEAFF; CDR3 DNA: TGTGCCAGCAGCTTAGGGGGCAGGGGGAGGACTGAAGCTTTCTTT
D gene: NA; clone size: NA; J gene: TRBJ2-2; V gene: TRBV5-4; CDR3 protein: CASSQDPGGAETGELFF; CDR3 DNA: TGTGCCAGCAGCCAAGATCCGGGCGGAGCAGAGACCGGGGAGCTGTTTTTT
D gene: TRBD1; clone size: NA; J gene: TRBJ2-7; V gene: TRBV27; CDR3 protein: CASSQPFRTGSYEQYF; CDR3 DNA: TGTGCCAGCAGTCAACCCTTCCGGACAGGGTCCTACGAGCAGTACTTC
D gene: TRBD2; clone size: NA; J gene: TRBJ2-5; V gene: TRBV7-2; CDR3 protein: CASSLQSGTSGTYRETQYF; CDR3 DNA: TGTGCCAGCAGCTTGCAATCCGGGACTAGCGGAACCTATCGGGAGACCCAGTACTTC
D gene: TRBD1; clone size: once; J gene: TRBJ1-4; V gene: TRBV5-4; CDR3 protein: CASSLLTGGNWFEKLFF; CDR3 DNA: TGTGCCAGCAGCTTGTTGACAGGGGGAAATTGGTTTGAAAAACTGTTTTTT
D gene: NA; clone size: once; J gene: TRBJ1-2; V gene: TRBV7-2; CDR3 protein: CASRLAGTPGGYGYTF; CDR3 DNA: TGTGCCAGCAGACTAGCCGGGACACCGGGGGGCTATGGCTACACCTTC